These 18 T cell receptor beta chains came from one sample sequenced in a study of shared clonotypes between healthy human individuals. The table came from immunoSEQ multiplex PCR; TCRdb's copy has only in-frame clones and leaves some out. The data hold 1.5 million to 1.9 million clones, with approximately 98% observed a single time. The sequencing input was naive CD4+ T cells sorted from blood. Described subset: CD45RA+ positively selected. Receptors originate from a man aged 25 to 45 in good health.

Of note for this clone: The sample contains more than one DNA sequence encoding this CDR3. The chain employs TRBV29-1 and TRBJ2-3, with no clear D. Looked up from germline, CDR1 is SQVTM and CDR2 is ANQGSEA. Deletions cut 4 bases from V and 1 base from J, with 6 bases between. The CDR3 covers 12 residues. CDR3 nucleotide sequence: TGCAGCGTTGCCAGCGGCACAGATACGCAGTATTTT. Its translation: CSVASGTDTQYF.

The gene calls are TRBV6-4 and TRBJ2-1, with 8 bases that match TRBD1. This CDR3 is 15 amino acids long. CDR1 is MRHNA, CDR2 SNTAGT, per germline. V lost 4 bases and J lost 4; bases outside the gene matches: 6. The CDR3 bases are TGTGCCAGCAGTGTCGAGACAGGGGCTTACAATGAGCAGTTCTTC. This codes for CASSVETGAYNEQFF.

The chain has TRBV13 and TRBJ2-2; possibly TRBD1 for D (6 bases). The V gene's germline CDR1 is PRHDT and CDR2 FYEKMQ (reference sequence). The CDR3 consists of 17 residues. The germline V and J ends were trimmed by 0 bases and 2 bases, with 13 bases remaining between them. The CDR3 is CASSLGWGPLNTGELFF. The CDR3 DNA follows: TGTGCCAGCAGCTTAGGTTGGGGGCCCCTTAACACCGGGGAGCTGTTTTTT.

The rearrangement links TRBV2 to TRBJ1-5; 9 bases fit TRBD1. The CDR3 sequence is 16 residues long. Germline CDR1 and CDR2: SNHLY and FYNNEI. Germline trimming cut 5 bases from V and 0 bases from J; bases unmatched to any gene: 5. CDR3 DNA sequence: TGTGCCAGCAGTAGGGACAGGGCAAATAGCAATCAGCCCCAGCATTTT. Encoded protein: CASSRDRANSNQPQHF. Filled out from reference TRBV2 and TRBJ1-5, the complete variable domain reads EPEVTQTPSHQVTQMGQEVILRCVPISNHLYFYWYRQILGQKVEFLVSFYNNEISEKSEIFDDQFSVERPDGSNFTLKIRSTKLEDSAMYFCASSRDRANSNQPQHFGDGTRLSIL.

The CDR3 DNA is TGCGCCAGCAGTCGGACAGGTGAAGCTTTCTTT. It encodes CASSRTGEAFF. This chain joins TRBV10-2 and TRBJ1-1, with TRBD1 matching over 7 bases. Germline values: CDR1 WSHSY, CDR2 SAAADI. The V segment lost 5 bases and the J segment 7 bases; nucleotides outside the gene matches: 1. The CDR3 covers 11 residues.

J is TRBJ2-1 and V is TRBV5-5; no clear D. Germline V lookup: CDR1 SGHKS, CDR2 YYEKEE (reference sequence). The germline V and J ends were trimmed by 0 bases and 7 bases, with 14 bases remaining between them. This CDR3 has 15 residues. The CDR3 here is CASSLGFLQPNEQFF. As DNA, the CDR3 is TGTGCCAGCAGCTTGGGGTTTTTGCAGCCTAATGAGCAGTTCTTC.

The DNA of the CDR3 is TGTGCCAGCAGCGTACGGGGGGACAGTCCCTACGAGCAGTACTTC. This translates into CASSVRGDSPYEQYF. The chain has TRBV9 and TRBJ2-7; tentatively, D is TRBD1 or TRBD2 (7 bases each). V gave up 1 base and J gave up 2 bases, with 13 bases separating them. The CDR3 runs to 15 residues. Germline V gene sequence: CDR1 SGDLS, CDR2 YYNGEE.

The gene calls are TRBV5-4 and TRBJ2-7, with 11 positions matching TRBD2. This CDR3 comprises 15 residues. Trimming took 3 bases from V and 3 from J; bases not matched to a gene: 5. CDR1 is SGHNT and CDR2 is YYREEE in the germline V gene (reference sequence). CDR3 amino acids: CASSSTGLAGYEQYF. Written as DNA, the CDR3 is TGTGCCAGCAGCTCGACAGGACTAGCGGGCTACGAGCAGTACTTC.

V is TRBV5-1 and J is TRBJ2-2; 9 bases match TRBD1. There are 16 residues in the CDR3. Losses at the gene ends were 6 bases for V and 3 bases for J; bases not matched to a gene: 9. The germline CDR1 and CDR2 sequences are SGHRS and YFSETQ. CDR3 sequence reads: CASTPAGTGYTGELFF. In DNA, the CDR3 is TGCGCCAGCACCCCGGCCGGGACAGGGTACACCGGGGAGCTGTTTTTT.

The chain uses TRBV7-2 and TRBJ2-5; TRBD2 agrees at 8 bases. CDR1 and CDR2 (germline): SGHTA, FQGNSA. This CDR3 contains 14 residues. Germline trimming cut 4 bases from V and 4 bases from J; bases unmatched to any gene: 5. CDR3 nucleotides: TGTGCCAGCAGCTCGAGAGCGGGAGCAGAGACCCAGTACTTC. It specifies CASSSRAGAETQYF.

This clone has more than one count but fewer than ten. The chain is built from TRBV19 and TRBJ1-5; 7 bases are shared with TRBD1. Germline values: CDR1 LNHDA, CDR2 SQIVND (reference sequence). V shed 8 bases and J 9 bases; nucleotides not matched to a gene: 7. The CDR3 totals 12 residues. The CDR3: CASGTAIRPQHF. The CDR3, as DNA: TGTGCCAGTGGGACAGCGATTCGGCCCCAGCATTTT.

The CDR3 here is CASSEQGPVEAFF. In DNA form, the CDR3 reads TGTGCCAGCTCTGAACAGGGGCCGGTCGAAGCTTTCTTT. The rearrangement uses TRBV18 and TRBJ1-1; 7 bases fit TRBD1. Germline assignment: CDR1 KGHSH and CDR2 LQKENI. The CDR3 runs 13 residues. V was pared by 6 bases and J by 8 bases, with 9 bases of the junction left unmatched.

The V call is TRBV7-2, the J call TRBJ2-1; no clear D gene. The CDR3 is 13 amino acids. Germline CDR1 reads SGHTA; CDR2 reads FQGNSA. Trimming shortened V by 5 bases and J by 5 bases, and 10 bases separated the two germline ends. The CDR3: CASSLTEDNEQFF. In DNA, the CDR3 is TGTGCCAGCAGCCTTACAGAGGACAATGAGCAGTTCTTC.

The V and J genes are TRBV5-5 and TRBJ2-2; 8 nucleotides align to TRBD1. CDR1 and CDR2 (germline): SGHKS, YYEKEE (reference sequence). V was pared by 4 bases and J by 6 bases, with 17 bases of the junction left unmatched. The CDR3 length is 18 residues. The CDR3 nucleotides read TGTGCCAGCAGCCCGGACAGGGCGGGTCCTACTAACGCCGGGGAGCTGTTTTTT. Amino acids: CASSPDRAGPTNAGELFF.

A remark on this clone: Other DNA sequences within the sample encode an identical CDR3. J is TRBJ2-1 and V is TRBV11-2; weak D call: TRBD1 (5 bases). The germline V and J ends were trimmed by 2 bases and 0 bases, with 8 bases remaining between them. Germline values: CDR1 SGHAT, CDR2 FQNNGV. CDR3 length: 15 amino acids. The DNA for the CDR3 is TGTGCCAGCAGCTTACGGACAAGCTCCTACAATGAGCAGTTCTTC. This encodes CASSLRTSSYNEQFF.

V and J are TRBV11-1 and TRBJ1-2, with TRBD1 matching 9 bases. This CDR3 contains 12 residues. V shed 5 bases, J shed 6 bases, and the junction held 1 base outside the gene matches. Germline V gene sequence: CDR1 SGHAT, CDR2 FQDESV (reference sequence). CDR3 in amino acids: CASSGTGNGYTF. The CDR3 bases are TGTGCCAGCAGCGGGACAGGGAATGGCTACACCTTC.

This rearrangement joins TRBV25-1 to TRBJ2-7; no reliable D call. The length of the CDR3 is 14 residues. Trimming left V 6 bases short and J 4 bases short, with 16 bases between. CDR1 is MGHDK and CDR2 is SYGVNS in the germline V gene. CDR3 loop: CASRKPGDRYEQYF. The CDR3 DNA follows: TGTGCCAGCAGGAAGCCGGGTGATCGGTACGAGCAGTACTTC.

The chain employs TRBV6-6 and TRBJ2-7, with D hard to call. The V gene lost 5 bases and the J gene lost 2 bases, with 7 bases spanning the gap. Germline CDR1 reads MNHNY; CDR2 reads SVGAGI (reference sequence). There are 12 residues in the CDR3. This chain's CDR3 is CASSPKPYEQYF. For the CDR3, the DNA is TGTGCCAGCAGTCCTAAGCCCTACGAGCAGTACTTC.